This TCR beta chain was captured by sequencing in a study of early T cells in non-severe SARS-CoV-2 infection. Across the study: With bulk RNA from unsorted whole blood as input, sequencing yielded unpaired chains.

TCRdb fed the 5' RACE reads into MiXCR, producing one record per CDR3 protein. The sample gives more than 50,000 distinct CDR3 sequences, about 13% of which show up once; around 9.9% is in the top ten. This clonotype was counted at least ten times. This CDR3 is built from 19 residues. CDR1 and CDR2 from the germline V gene are LGHNA and YSLEER. Trimming shortened V by 0 bases and J by 1 base, and 21 bases separated the two germline ends. Sample: whole blood. The chain carries TRBV4-3 and TRBJ1-1, with unresolved D. The source of this sequence is an adult who was a healthcare worker with PCR-confirmed SARS-CoV-2 infection or an uninfected control (not recorded which). CDR3 nucleotide sequence: TGCGCCAGCAGCCAAGATAGGAAGGGCCCTGAACTCCCGAACACTGAAGCTTTCTTT. Its protein is CASSQDRKGPELPNTEAFF.